These 16 T cell receptor beta chains share one sample of origin, sequenced in a study of blood T cell repertoires in COVID-19 (dated by TCRdb to between 2020 and 2021). Libraries were prepared through the immunoSEQ multiplex PCR assay. Sourced from immuneACCESS, this table was stored by TCRdb with only in-frame sequences that have V and J called. A share of the clones is absent; for the studies checked, an unresolved V gene accounts for under half, and the remainder has no known explanation. This sample gives fewer than 250,000 clones in total; around four fifths of them show up just once. Together, the top ten hold about 6.3% of the sample. The material sequenced was peripheral blood. The receptors shown here come from a woman aged 60-70 years with active or convalescent COVID-19.

V is TRBV5-1 and J is TRBJ1-4; 9 bases are shared with TRBD1. There are 16 residues in the CDR3. The V segment lost 2 bases and the J segment 5 bases; nucleotides outside the gene matches: 7. The germline gives CDR1 SGHRS, CDR2 YFSETQ. The CDR3 DNA reads TGCGCCAGCAGCTTAAATCCGACAGGGGGGAATGAAAAACTGTTTTTT. Its protein is CASSLNPTGGNEKLFF.

The V gene is TRBV6-1, the J gene TRBJ2-3, with D possibly TRBD2 on 5 matching bases. The V gene's germline CDR1 is MNHNS and CDR2 SASEGT. The CDR3 covers 15 residues. V lost 3 bases and J lost 3, with 13 bases in between. Here the CDR3 DNA reads TGTGCCAGCAGTGACCGGGATATCAGTACAGATACGCAGTATTTT. Its protein is CASSDRDISTDTQYF.

The chain couples TRBV6-6 to TRBJ1-2; 9 bases are a match to TRBD1. After removal of 0 bases from V and 3 bases from J, the junction contained 5 bases not matched to a gene. Per germline, CDR1 MNHNY and CDR2 SVGAGI (reference sequence). This CDR3 region has 16 residues. CDR3 bases: TGTGCCAGCAGTTACTCGAGGGACAGGGCGCACTATGGCTACACCTTC. This gives the protein CASSYSRDRAHYGYTF.

This clone was seen once. The chain recombines TRBV15 with TRBJ1-4; 7 bases agree with TRBD1. The CDR3 loop spans 16 amino acids. Germline V CDR1 and CDR2: LNHNV, YYDKDF (reference sequence). Trimming removed 0 bases from V and 3 bases from J; junction bases left unmatched: 4. DNA for the CDR3: TGTGCCACCAGCAGAGATGGGGGACAGTCTAATGAAAAACTGTTTTTT. Translating gives CATSRDGGQSNEKLFF.

The J gene is TRBJ1-5, the V gene TRBV4-1, with no clear D. Germline loops: CDR1 MGHRA, CDR2 YSYEKL. V gave up 1 base and J gave up 1 base, with 5 bases separating them. The CDR3 sequence is 14 residues long. The CDR3 loop reads CASSQVMSNQPQHF. The CDR3 nucleotides read TGCGCCAGCAGCCAAGTTATGAGCAATCAGCCCCAGCATTTT.

This rearrangement joins TRBV7-9 to TRBJ2-5, with TRBD2 matching over 7 bases. With V trimmed by 4 bases and J by 2 bases, 4 bases remained unmatched. CDR3 size: 14 residues. Germline V lookup: CDR1 SEHNR, CDR2 FQNEAQ (reference sequence). The CDR3 here is CASSSTSVQETQYF. The CDR3 DNA reads TGTGCCAGCAGCTCTACTAGCGTACAAGAGACCCAGTACTTC.

The V and J genes are TRBV5-1 and TRBJ1-2, with TRBD1 matching 7 bases. Unmatched junction bases numbered 4, after V lost 8 bases and J lost 3 bases. The CDR3 spans 12 residues. Germline loops: CDR1 SGHRS, CDR2 YFSETQ. CDR3 in amino acids: CARTGVDYGYTF. The CDR3, as DNA: TGCGCCAGAACAGGGGTGGACTATGGCTACACCTTC.

This chain uses TRBV2 with TRBJ2-4, with D possibly being TRBD1 (5 bases). This CDR3 is 14 amino acids long. V lost 5 bases and J 0 bases, leaving 8 bases between the germline ends. Germline CDR1 is SNHLY and CDR2 is FYNNEI. In DNA, the CDR3 is TGTGCCAGCAGTCCAACAGGAGCCAAAAACATTCAGTACTTC. Translated: CASSPTGAKNIQYF.

This clone turned up a few times. The chain links TRBV12-5 to TRBJ2-5; D perhaps matches TRBD2 (6 bases). Germline CDR1 and CDR2: LGHNT and FRNRAP. The ends were cut back, 5 bases at V and 2 bases at J, with 12 bases in the middle. This CDR3 contains 14 residues. The CDR3 spells CASGPPGGQETQYF. The CDR3 nucleotides read TGTGCTAGTGGTCCCCCCGGGGGTCAAGAGACCCAGTACTTC. Together with reference TRBV12-5 and TRBJ2-5, the CDR3 gives the full variable domain: DARVTQTPRHKVTEMGQEVTMRCQPILGHNTVFWYRQTMMQGLELLAYFRNRAPLDDSGMPKDRFSAEMPDATLATLKIQPSEPRDSAVYFCASGPPGGQETQYFGPGTRLLVL.

This clone is a singleton in its sample. The gene calls are TRBV6-6 and TRBJ1-2; tentatively, D is TRBD1 (6 bases). There are 13 residues in the CDR3. The V end lost 5 bases, the J end lost 2 bases, and 9 bases lay between the germline ends. Germline CDR1 and CDR2: MNHNY and SVGAGI (reference sequence). CDR3: CASSRGTNYGYTF. The CDR3 nucleotides are TGTGCCAGCAGTCGCGGGACAAACTATGGCTACACCTTC.

V is TRBV4-2 and J is TRBJ2-5; possibly TRBD2 for D (5 bases). The V and J ends lost 1 base and 4 bases respectively, with 10 bases between them. The germline CDR1 and CDR2 sequences are LGHNA and YNFKEQ. This CDR3 has 14 residues. The CDR3 reads CASSQGNAGETQYF. CDR3 sequence (DNA): TGTGCCAGCAGCCAAGGGAACGCGGGAGAGACCCAGTACTTC.

The chain carries TRBV28 and TRBJ1-6; 7 bases agree with TRBD1. With V trimmed by 3 bases and J by 0 bases, 8 bases remained unmatched. Germline V gene data show CDR1 as MDHEN and CDR2 as SYDVKM. This CDR3 is 18 amino acids long. Here the CDR3 reads CASSFRQGVSSYNSPLHF. CDR3 in DNA: TGTGCCAGCAGTTTCCGACAGGGAGTTAGCTCCTATAATTCACCCCTCCACTTT.

The chain joins TRBV6-1 to TRBJ1-3, with D unresolved. V dropped 3 bases and J dropped 7 bases, with 13 bases sitting between them. CDR1 and CDR2 from the germline V gene are MNHNS and SASEGT. The CDR3 covers 14 residues. The CDR3 sequence is CASSDRRGLNTIYF. The CDR3 DNA reads as TGTGCCAGCAGTGATAGACGGGGTTTGAACACCATATATTTT.

This chain links TRBV28 with TRBJ2-5, with TRBD2 identical over 9 bases. The CDR3 consists of 15 residues. Germline V gene lookup returns CDR1 MDHEN and CDR2 SYDVKM. The ends lost 2 bases at V and 5 bases at J; junction bases unmatched: 6. CDR3 amino acids: CASSLLAGNEETQYF. The CDR3 DNA follows: TGTGCCAGCAGTTTACTAGCGGGGAACGAGGAGACCCAGTACTTC.

The rearrangement joins TRBV11-3 to TRBJ2-3; the match to TRBD1 covers 9 bases. Trimming removed 6 bases from V and 7 bases from J; junction bases left unmatched: 5. Germline V gene data show CDR1 as SGHNT and CDR2 as YENEEA. This CDR3 has 13 residues. The DNA for the CDR3 is TGTGCCAGCAGTTCGGACAGGGGCCATACGCAGTATTTT. Translation: CASSSDRGHTQYF.

The gene calls are TRBV3-1 (or the pseudogene TRBV3-2) and TRBJ2-2, with TRBD1 matching over 7 bases. V lost 0 bases, J lost 1 base, and 5 bases stayed unmatched. Germline-derived CDR1 and CDR2 are LGHDT and YNNKEL (reference sequence). This CDR3 spans 17 amino acids. Here the CDR3 DNA reads TGTGCCAGCAGCCAAGATTTGGGACAGATGAACACCGGGGAGCTGTTTTTT. This encodes CASSQDLGQMNTGELFF.